This TCR beta chain derives from a study of vaccination and CD4 T cells after COVID-19. Study results and limitations: Recorded median SARS-CoV-2-reactive clonotype numbers increased from about 20 to 38 without reaching significance. The appearance of a median approximately 90% of reactive clones in convalescent patients occurred only post-vaccination.

The Oncomine TCR Beta short-read assay was applied to DNA of cultured CD4+ T cells. TCRdb redid the calling of the PCR reads with MiXCR, one entry per CDR3 protein. Among several thousand distinct CDR3 sequences listed, approximately 40% were seen once. This CDR3 is 14 amino acids long. V lost 3 bases, J lost 2 bases, and 10 bases lay in between. For this clonotype: The antigen is undetermined.

Documented treatment: approximately nine-day PBMC culture with coronavirus spike peptide pools or control peptides (ViraFEST assay). The unexposed donor gave CD4+ T cells before the COVID-19 pandemic (2011-2018). This clonotype originated in a human donor in good health. J is TRBJ1-2 and V is TRBV12-3 or TRBV12-4, with D possibly being TRBD1 (5 bases). Input material: CD4+ T cells from blood, cultured in vitro. CDR3 amino acids: CASSFGDPNYGYTF. The CDR3 nucleotides read TGTGCCAGCAGTTTCGGGGACCCGAACTATGGCTACACCTTC.